This T cell receptor (beta chain) was profiled in a study of shared clonotypes between healthy human individuals. Worth noting for this clone: Its antigen is as yet unknown. The same CDR3 arises from other DNA sequences in this sample as well.

V was pared by 2 bases and J by 4 bases, with 7 bases between. Germline V gene lookup returns CDR1 SGHNT and CDR2 YYREEE (reference sequence). The CDR3 is 12 amino acids. The assay was immunoSEQ multiplex PCR, and TCRdb's table has in-frame clones only and misses some. The data contain fewer than 2.5 million clones, over 85% of them seen just once; the ten biggest clones take up approximately 0.35%. General study findings and limits: Clonotype sharing among donors was thought likely to change with sequencing depth. Larger estimated richness was generally recorded for naive subsets relative to memory subsets. The donor pool, a small one, limited the genetic and exposure-history diversity represented.

Sequenced material: naive CD4+ T cells from PBMCs. Stated subset: CD45RA+ positively selected. This TCR was recovered from a man in his late teens or twenties in good health. Some clones in this sample may be carry-over from other donors' samples. The V call is TRBV5-4, the J call TRBJ2-7, with D uncertain. The CDR3 loop is CASSLVGYEQYF. The CDR3 DNA sequence: TGTGCCAGCAGCTTAGTAGGGTACGAGCAGTACTTC.